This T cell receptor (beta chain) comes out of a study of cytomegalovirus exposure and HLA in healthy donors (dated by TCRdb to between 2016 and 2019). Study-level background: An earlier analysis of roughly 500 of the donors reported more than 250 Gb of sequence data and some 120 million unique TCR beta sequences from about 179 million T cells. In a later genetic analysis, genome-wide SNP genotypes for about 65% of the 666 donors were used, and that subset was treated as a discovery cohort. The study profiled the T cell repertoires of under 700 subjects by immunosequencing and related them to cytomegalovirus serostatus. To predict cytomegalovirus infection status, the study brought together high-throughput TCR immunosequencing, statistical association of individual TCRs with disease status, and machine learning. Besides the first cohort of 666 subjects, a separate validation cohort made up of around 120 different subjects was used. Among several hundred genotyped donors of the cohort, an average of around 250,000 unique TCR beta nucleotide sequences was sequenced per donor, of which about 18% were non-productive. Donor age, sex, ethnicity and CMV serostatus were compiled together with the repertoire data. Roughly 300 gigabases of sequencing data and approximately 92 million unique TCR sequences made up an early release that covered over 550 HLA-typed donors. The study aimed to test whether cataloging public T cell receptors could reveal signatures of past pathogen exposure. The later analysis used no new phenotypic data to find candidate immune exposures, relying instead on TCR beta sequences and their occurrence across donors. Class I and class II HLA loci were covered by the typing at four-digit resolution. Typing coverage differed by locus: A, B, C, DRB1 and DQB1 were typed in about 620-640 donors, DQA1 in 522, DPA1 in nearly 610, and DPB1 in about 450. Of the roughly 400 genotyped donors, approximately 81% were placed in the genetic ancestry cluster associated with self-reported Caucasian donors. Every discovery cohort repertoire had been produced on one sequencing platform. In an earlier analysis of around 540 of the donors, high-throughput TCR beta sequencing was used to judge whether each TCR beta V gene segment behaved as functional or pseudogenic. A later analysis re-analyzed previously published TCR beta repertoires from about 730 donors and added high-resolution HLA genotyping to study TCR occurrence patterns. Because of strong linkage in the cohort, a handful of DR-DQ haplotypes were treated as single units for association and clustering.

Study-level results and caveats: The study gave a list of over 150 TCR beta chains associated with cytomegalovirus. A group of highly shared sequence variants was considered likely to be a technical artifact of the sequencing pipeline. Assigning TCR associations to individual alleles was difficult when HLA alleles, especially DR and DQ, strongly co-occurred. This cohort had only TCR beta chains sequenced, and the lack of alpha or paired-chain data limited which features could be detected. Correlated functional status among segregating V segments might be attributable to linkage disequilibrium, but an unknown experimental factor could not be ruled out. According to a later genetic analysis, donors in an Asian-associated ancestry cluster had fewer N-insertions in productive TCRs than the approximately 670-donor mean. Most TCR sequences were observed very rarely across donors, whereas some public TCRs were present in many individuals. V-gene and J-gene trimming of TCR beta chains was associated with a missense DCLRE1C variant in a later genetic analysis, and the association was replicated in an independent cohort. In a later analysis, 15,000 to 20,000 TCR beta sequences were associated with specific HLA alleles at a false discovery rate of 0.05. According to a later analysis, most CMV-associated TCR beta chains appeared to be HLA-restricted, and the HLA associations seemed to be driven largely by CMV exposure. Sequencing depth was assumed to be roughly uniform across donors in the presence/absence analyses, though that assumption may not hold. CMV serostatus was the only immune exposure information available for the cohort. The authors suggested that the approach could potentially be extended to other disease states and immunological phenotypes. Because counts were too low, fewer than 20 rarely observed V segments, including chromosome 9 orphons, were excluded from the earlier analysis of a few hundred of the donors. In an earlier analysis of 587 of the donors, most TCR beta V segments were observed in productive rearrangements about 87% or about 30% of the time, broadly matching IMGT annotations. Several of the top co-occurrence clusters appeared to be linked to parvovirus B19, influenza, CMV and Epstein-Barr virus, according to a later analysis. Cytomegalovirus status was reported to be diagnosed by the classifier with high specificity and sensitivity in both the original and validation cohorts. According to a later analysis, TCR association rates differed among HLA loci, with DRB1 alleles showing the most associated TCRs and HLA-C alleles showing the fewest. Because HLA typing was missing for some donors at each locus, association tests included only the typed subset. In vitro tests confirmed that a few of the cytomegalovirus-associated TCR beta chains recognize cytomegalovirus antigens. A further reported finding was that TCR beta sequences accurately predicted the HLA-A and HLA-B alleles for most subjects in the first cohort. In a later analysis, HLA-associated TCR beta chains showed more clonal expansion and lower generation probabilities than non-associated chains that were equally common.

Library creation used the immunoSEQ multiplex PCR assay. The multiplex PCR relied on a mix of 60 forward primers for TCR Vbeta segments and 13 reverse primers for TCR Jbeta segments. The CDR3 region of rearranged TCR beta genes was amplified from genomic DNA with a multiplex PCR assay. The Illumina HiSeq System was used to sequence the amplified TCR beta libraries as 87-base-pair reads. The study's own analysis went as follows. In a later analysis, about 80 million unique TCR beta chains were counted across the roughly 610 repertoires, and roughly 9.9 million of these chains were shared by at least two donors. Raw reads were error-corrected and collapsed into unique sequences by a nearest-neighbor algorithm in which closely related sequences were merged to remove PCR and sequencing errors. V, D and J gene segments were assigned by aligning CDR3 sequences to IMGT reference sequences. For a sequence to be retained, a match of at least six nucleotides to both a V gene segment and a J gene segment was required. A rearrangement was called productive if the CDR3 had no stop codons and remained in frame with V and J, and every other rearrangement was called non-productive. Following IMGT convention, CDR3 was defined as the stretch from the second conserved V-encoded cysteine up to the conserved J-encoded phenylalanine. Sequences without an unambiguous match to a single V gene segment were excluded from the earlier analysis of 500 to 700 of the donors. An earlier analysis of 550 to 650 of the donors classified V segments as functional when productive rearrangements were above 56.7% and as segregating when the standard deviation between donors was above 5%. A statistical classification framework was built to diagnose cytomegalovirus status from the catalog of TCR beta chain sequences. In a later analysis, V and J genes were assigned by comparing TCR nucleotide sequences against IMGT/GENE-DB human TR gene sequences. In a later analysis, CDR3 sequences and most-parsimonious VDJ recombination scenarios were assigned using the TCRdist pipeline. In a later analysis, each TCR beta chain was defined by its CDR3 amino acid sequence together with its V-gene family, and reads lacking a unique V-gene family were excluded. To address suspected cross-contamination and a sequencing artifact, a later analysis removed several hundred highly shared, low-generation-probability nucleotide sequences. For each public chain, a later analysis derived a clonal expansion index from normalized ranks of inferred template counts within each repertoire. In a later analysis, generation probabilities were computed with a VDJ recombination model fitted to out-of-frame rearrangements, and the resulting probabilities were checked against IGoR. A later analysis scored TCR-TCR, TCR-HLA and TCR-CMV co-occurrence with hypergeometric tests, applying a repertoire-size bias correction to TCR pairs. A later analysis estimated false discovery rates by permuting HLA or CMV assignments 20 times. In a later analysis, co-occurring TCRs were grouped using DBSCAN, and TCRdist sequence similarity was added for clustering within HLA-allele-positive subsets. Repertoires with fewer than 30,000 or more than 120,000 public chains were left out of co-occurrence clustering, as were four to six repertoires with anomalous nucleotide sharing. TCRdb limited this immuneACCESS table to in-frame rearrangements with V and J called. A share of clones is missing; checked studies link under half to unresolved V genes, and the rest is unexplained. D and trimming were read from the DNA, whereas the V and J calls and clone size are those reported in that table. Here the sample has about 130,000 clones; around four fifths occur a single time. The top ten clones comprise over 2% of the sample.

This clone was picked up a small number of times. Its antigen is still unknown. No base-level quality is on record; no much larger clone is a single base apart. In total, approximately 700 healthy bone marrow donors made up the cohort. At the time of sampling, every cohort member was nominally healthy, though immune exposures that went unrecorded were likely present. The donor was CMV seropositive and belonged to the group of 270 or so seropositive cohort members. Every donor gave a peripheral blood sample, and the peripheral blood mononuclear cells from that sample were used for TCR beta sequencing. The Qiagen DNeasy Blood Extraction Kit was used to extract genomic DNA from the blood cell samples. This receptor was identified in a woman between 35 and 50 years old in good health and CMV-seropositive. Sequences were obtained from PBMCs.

The sequenced DNA is TGCGCCAGCAGCAGGGGGTTGGGTTACGAGCAGTACTTC. Translated, this gives CASSRGLGYEQYF. The sequence links TRBV4-3 to TRBJ2-7; TRBD1 is possibly the D segment (6 matching bases). The CDR3 runs 13 residues from the cysteine to the phenylalanine. The CDR3 DNA has 39 bases and is translated from base 1. CDR1 and CDR2 (LGHNA, YSLEER) derive from the germline V gene. Trimming at the junction amounts to 5 bases on V and 4 bases on J, and the germline ends lie 12 bases apart.